The rows below give T cell receptor beta chains drawn from one sample of a study of shared clonotypes between healthy human individuals. Some clones are missing from TCRdb's copy, which holds only in-frame ones; the method was immunoSEQ multiplex PCR. The data hold around 990,000 clones, with roughly 77% observed a single time. The sample taken for sequencing was memory CD4+ T cells from PBMCs. The origin of the receptors is a man in his late teens or twenties in good health. Some clones in this sample may be carry-over from other donors' samples. Both conserved end residues are part of each CDR3. A D gene is named only where the DNA matches it firmly. The size entry is marked missing in some rows and otherwise reads once, few, many or a size class.

D	size	J	V	CDR3	DNA
-	-	TRBJ2-7	TRBV28	CASSSGGTGFHEQYF	TGTGCCAGCAGCTCGGGGGGGACAGGGTTCCACGAGCAGTACTTC
TRBD1	-	TRBJ2-7	TRBV7-6	CASSLAGTETYEQYF	TGTGCCAGCAGCTTAGCAGGGACAGAGACCTACGAGCAGTACTTC
-	few	TRBJ2-1	TRBV6-1	CASSENGGAYNEQFF	TGTGCCAGCAGTGAAAATGGAGGGGCCTACAATGAGCAGTTCTTC
-	-	TRBJ2-2	TRBV11-3	CASSSRNTGELFF	TGTGCCAGCAGCTCTCGTAACACCGGGGAGCTGTTTTTT
-	-	TRBJ1-5	TRBV7-2	CASSVGHGLNQPQHF	TGTGCCAGCAGCGTCGGGCACGGGTTGAATCAGCCCCAGCATTTT
-	-	TRBJ1-6	TRBV6-5	CASTAGLNSPLHF	TGTGCCAGCACTGCAGGTCTTAATTCACCCCTCCACTTT
-	-	TRBJ1-5	TRBV18	CASSPRIRDDKGQPQHF	TGTGCCAGCTCACCACGAATTAGGGACGACAAAGGCCAGCCCCAGCATTTT
-	-	TRBJ2-1	TRBV30	CAWSRDGGDEQFF	TGTGCCTGGAGTCGGGACGGCGGGGATGAGCAGTTCTTC
TRBD1	-	TRBJ2-2	TRBV7-3	CASSSRAGGLPGELFF	TGTGCCAGCAGCTCCCGGGCAGGGGGCTTACCCGGGGAGCTGTTTTTT
-	few	TRBJ2-1	TRBV2	CASVRYEQFF	TGTGCCAGCGTGCGTTATGAGCAGTTCTTC
-	-	TRBJ2-7	TRBV6-5	CASSWNTYEQYF	TGTGCCAGCAGTTGGAATACCTACGAGCAGTACTTC
TRBD1	few	TRBJ1-1	TRBV5-4	CASSSAVRGLGTEAFF	TGTGCCAGCAGCTCGGCGGTCAGGGGGCTCGGCACTGAAGCTTTCTTT
-	-	TRBJ1-4	TRBV6-1	CASSEATGRGEKLFF	TGTGCCAGCAGTGAAGCCACGGGGAGAGGTGAAAAACTGTTTTTT
-	-	TRBJ1-2	TRBV5-4	CASSFPTSNYGYTF	TGTGCCAGCAGCTTTCCGACTTCTAACTATGGCTACACCTTC
TRBD2	-	TRBJ2-7	TRBV7-3	CASSQDSSGYEQYF	TGTGCCAGCAGCCAAGATTCTAGCGGCTACGAGCAGTACTTC